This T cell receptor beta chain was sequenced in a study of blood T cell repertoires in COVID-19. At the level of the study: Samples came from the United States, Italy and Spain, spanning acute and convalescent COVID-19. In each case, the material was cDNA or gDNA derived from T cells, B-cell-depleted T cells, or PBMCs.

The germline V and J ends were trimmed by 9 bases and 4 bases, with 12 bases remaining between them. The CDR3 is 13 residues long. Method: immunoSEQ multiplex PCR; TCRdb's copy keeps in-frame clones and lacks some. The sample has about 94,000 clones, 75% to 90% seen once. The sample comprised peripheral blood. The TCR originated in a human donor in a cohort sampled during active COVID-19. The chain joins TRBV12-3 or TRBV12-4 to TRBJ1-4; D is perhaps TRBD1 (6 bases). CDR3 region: CASLSGVNEKLFF. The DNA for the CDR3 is TGTGCCAGTCTTTCAGGGGTTAATGAAAAACTGTTTTTT.